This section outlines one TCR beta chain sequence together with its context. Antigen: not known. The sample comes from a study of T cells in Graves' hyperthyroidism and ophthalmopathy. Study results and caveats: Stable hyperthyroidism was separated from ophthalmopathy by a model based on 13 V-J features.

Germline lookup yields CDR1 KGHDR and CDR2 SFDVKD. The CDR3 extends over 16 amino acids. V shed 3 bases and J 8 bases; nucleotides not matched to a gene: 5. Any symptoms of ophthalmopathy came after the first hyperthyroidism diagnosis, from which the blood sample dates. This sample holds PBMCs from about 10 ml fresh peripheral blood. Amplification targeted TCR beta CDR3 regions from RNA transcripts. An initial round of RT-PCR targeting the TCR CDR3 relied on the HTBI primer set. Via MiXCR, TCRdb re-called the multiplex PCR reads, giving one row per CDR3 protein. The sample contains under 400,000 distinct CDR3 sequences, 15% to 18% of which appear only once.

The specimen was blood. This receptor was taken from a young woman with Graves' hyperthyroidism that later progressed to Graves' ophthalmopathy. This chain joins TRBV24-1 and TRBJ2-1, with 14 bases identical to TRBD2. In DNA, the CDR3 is TGTGCCACCAGTGATCAGACTAGCGGGAGGGTCTATGAGCAGTTCTTC. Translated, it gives CATSDQTSGRVYEQFF.